Below are 26 T cell receptor beta chains sequenced from a single sample in a study of low-dose radiotherapy and immunotherapy resistance in tumors. cDNA synthesis used a TRAV/TRBV-specific primer set for both chains. Using a constant-region primer together with a V-primer adapter, TCRs were subjected to about 18 PCR cycles of amplification. Using its own MiXCR run on the reads, TCRdb lists one record per CDR3 protein. The table lists about 82,000 distinct CDR3 sequences, under 20% of them singletons. Time point denoted: before trial treatment. This material consisted of PBMCs, taken before treatment. The receptors shown here come from a male donor with prostate cancer.

This clonotype was observed at least ten times. Mismatch with germline at one junction end may stem from a read error. J is TRBJ1-3 and V is TRBV12-3 or TRBV12-4, with 11 bases matching TRBD1. CDR3 length: 16 amino acids. The CDR3 nucleotides are TGTGCCAACAGTTTCGGGACAGGGGGCTCTGGAAACACCATATATTTT. Protein product: CANSFGTGGSGNTIYF.

This clonotype has a handful of counts. The genes are TRBV30 and TRBJ1-6; the D is unclear. The CDR3 length is 15 residues. V dropped 5 bases and J dropped 7 bases, with 18 bases sitting between them. From germline, CDR1 is GTSNPN and CDR2 SVGIG (reference sequence). The CDR3 sequence: CAWGRRNYGNSPLHF. The CDR3 nucleotides are TGTGCCTGGGGGCGAAGAAATTACGGGAATTCACCCCTCCACTTT.

The rearrangement links TRBV5-1 to TRBJ1-1, with TRBD1 identical over 11 bases. With 3 bases clipped from V and 2 bases from J, the junction kept 6 bases outside the gene matches. Germline V gene lookup returns CDR1 SGHRS and CDR2 YFSETQ. The CDR3 is 16 residues long. In nucleotides, the CDR3 is TGCGCCAGCAGCTCCGGACAGGGGGCTATCAACACTGAAGCTTTCTTT. It specifies CASSSGQGAINTEAFF. Full variable domain (outside the CDR3, taken from reference TRBV5-1 and TRBJ1-1): KAGVTQTPRYLIKTRGQQVTLSCSPISGHRSVSWYQQTPGQGLQFLFEYFSETQRNKGNFPGRFSGRQFSNSRSEMNVSTLELGDSALYLCASSSGQGAINTEAFFGQGTRLTVV.

As to this clonotype: A read error may explain this, as a much larger clone is one base away. This chain connects TRBV20-1 to TRBJ1-1; 7 bases are a match to TRBD1. V trimming: 5 bases; J trimming: 5 bases; junction bases outside the gene matches: 14. The CDR3 consists of 15 residues. Germline V gene lookup returns CDR1 DFQATT and CDR2 SNEGSKA (reference sequence). The CDR3 DNA is TGCAGTGCTGAAGACGACAGGGAGGTGGGAACTGAAGCTTTCTTT. This sequence encodes CSAEDDREVGTEAFF.

This clonotype has ten or more counts. J is TRBJ1-3 and V is TRBV27; D is undetermined. The V gene lost 5 bases and the J gene lost 2 bases, with 10 bases spanning the gap. The CDR3 totals 14 residues. Germline V CDR1 and CDR2: MNHEY, SMNVEV (reference sequence). DNA for the CDR3: TGTGCCAGCAGTCACCACGAAACTGGAAACACCATATATTTT. It is translated as CASSHHETGNTIYF.

The CDR3 nucleotides read TGTGCCAGCAGGGGAACAGGGTTCGGCCATAATCAGCCCCAGCATTTT. Residues: CASRGTGFGHNQPQHF. This chain joins TRBV28 and TRBJ1-5; D is perhaps TRBD1 (6 bases). This CDR3 spans 16 amino acids. Germline CDR1 and CDR2: MDHEN and SYDVKM. Between the trimmed V and J ends, which lost 6 bases and 4 bases, there was a span of 19 bases. Based on the CDR3 plus reference TRBV28 and TRBJ1-5, the full variable domain is DVKVTQSSRYLVKRTGEKVFLECVQDMDHENMFWYRQDPGLGLRLIYFSYDVKMKEKGDIPEGYSVSREKKERFSLILESASTNQTSMYLCASRGTGFGHNQPQHFGDGTRLSIL.

This clonotype was recorded at least ten times. The chain combines TRBV5-5 with TRBJ1-1; no clear D. V was trimmed by 3 bases and J by 1 base, leaving 10 bases between them. Germline values: CDR1 SGHKS, CDR2 YYEKEE (reference sequence). CDR3 size: 14 residues. The CDR3 spells CASSYPTANTEAFF. The CDR3 DNA follows: TGTGCCAGCAGCTATCCTACAGCGAACACTGAAGCTTTCTTT.

Many counts were recorded for this clonotype. The chain links TRBV25-1 to TRBJ2-3, with D perhaps matching TRBD1 (5 bases). Per germline, CDR1 MGHDK and CDR2 SYGVNS. Trimming stripped 3 bases from V and 2 bases from J, with 12 bases between. The CDR3 spans 15 residues. CDR3 DNA sequence: TGTGCCAGCAGTGAGCGACAGTGGACCACAGATACGCAGTATTTT. Translating it yields CASSERQWTTDTQYF.

There are many counts of this clonotype. The chain is built from TRBV6-6 and TRBJ2-2, with 12 bases that match TRBD2. Germline assignment: CDR1 MNHNY and CDR2 SVGAGI (reference sequence). This CDR3 has 17 residues. The V gene end was trimmed by 6 bases and the J gene end by 5 bases; junction bases not matched to a gene: 10. The CDR3 DNA follows: TGTGCCAGCAGCAGGAGACTAGCGGGAGTTCAGACCGGGGAGCTGTTTTTT. The encoded protein is CASSRRLAGVQTGELFF.

In this sample, this clonotype turned up many times. V gene TRBV25-1 combines with J gene TRBJ2-2, with TRBD2 identical over 13 bases. Trimming took 3 bases from V and 1 from J; bases not matched to a gene: 8. Germline-derived CDR1 and CDR2 are MGHDK and SYGVNS. The CDR3 consists of 19 residues. CDR3 region: CASSDPRTSGGGNTGELFF. CDR3 nucleotide sequence: TGTGCCAGCAGTGATCCCCGGACTAGCGGGGGAGGGAACACCGGGGAGCTGTTTTTT.

This clonotype was detected many times. The chain couples TRBV29-1 to TRBJ2-5, with a weak D call TRBD1 (6 bases). This CDR3 is built from 12 residues. Germline-derived CDR1 and CDR2 are SQVTM and ANQGSEA. Trimming took off 6 bases at V and 3 bases at J, with 11 bases between the two ends. The CDR3 sequence: CSVEKGEETQYF. Here the CDR3 DNA reads TGCAGCGTGGAGAAGGGGGAAGAGACCCAGTACTTC.

This clonotype was counted ten times or more. V usage is TRBV20-1 and J usage is TRBJ1-1, with 8 bases fitting TRBD1. The trim removed 0 bases at V and 7 bases at J, leaving 4 bases unmatched. The germline CDR1 and CDR2 sequences are DFQATT and SNEGSKA (reference sequence). The CDR3 totals 13 residues. CDR3 sequence: CSARDGTGVEAFF. The CDR3 DNA reads as TGCAGTGCTAGAGATGGGACAGGTGTTGAAGCTTTCTTT.

This clonotype appeared many times. The CDR3 coding sequence is TGTGCCAGCAGTTTAGCTAGCGGGGGATACGAGCAGTACTTC. Translated: CASSLASGGYEQYF. This chain uses TRBV12-3 or TRBV12-4 with TRBJ2-7; 9 bases are shared with TRBD2. The CDR3 has 14 amino acids. Unmatched junction bases numbered 1, after V lost 0 bases and J lost 4 bases.

With regard to this clonotype: It may be a read error: a sequence one base away is much more abundant. CDR3 in DNA: TGTGTCAGCAGCTTAGCAGGGGACGAGCAGTACTTC. Its translation is CVSSLAGDEQYF. This rearrangement joins TRBV7-9 to TRBJ2-7, with D possibly being TRBD1 (6 bases). The CDR3 is made up of 12 amino acids. Per the germline V gene, CDR1 is SEHNR and CDR2 is FQNEAQ (reference sequence).

This clonotype was seen many times. The chain couples TRBV12-3 or TRBV12-4 to TRBJ2-7, with 13 bases identical to TRBD2. J was trimmed by 5 bases and V by 6 bases; bases with no gene match: 25. CDR3 size: 21 residues. The DNA of the CDR3 is TGTGCCAGCAGACCTCCCCGGGTAACTAGCGGGGGGGTCCTCTCTGGGCACGAGCAGTACTTC. This translates into CASRPPRVTSGGVLSGHEQYF.

The table lists this clonotype with many counts. This chain links TRBV29-1 with TRBJ2-2; 7 nucleotides line up with TRBD2. The CDR3 loop spans 15 amino acids. The J segment lost 1 base and the V segment lost 1 base, leaving 3 bases of the junction unmatched. The V gene's germline CDR1 is SQVTM and CDR2 ANQGSEA. CDR3 sequence reads: CSVEVERGNTGELFF. In DNA form, the CDR3 reads TGCAGCGTTGAAGTTGAGCGGGGGAACACCGGGGAGCTGTTTTTT.

This clonotype was recorded at least ten times. The chain recombines TRBV6-2 or TRBV6-3 with TRBJ2-2; D gene ambiguous. Trimming took off 6 bases at V and 4 bases at J, with 9 bases between the two ends. CDR1 and CDR2 from the germline V gene are MNHEY and SVGEGT. This CDR3 has 13 residues. The CDR3 sequence is CASSLDVTGELFF. The CDR3 DNA reads as TGTGCCAGCAGCCTGGACGTCACCGGGGAGCTGTTTTTT.

This clonotype has at least ten counts. The V and J genes are TRBV10-2 and TRBJ2-3; D call uncertain. CDR3 length equals 10 residues. Trimming shortened V by 10 bases and J by 4 bases, and 6 bases separated the two germline ends. Germline V gene data show CDR1 as WSHSY and CDR2 as SAAADI. CDR3 DNA sequence: TGCGCCACTTCGGCAGATACGCAGTATTTT. Translation: CATSADTQYF.

In this sample, this clonotype turned up many times. V and J are TRBV28 and TRBJ2-2; unclear D gene. With 4 bases removed from V and 12 bases from J, the gap between germline ends came to 12 bases. The CDR3 extends over 12 amino acids. CDR1 is MDHEN and CDR2 is SYDVKM in the germline V gene. CDR3: CASSSPLGQLFF. CDR3 nucleotides: TGTGCCAGCAGTTCCCCCTTAGGCCAGCTGTTTTTT. The complete variable domain, with remaining parts taken from reference TRBV28 and TRBJ2-2, reads DVKVTQSSRYLVKRTGEKVFLECVQDMDHENMFWYRQDPGLGLRLIYFSYDVKMKEKGDIPEGYSVSREKKERFSLILESASTNQTSMYLCASSSPLGQLFFGEGSRLTVL.

In this sample, this clonotype turned up many times. The chain couples TRBV12-3 or TRBV12-4 to TRBJ2-1, with D perhaps given as TRBD1 or TRBD2 (5 bases each). V dropped 7 bases and J dropped 0 bases, with 10 bases sitting between them. CDR3 length: 14 residues. CDR3 sequence reads: CASMGVGSYNEQFF. In nucleotides, the CDR3 is TGTGCCAGCATGGGGGTTGGCTCCTACAATGAGCAGTTCTTC.

This clonotype was picked up many times. The chain carries TRBV2 and TRBJ2-2; D ambiguous. The V end was cut by 1 base, the J end by 2 bases, with 8 bases between. Germline-derived CDR1 and CDR2 are SNHLY and FYNNEI. CDR3 length equals 15 residues. CDR3 bases: TGTGCCAGCAGTGAAGTCAGAGCTAACACCGGGGAGCTGTTTTTT. It yields the protein CASSEVRANTGELFF.

Concerning this clonotype: With a far larger clone one base away, a read error is the likely cause. The chain recombines TRBV6-8 with TRBJ2-5; TRBD2 is a possible D gene (5 bases). The ends were cut back, 9 bases at V and 5 bases at J, with 25 bases in the middle. The CDR3 is 16 amino acids. Germline loops: CDR1 MNHGY, CDR2 SAAAGT. In nucleotides, the CDR3 is TGTGCCAGTCCGAGATCCCGGGCGGGTCTTCGGGAGACCCAGTACTTC. It specifies CASPRSRAGLRETQYF.

This clonotype has ten or more counts. J is TRBJ2-1 and V is TRBV20-1; 7 bases line up with TRBD2. V was pared by 1 base and J by 7 bases, with 10 bases of the junction left unmatched. There are 15 residues in the CDR3. Germline values: CDR1 DFQATT, CDR2 SNEGSKA (reference sequence). The CDR3, as DNA: TGCAGTGCTAGAGCTTTGGCGGGAGATATAAATGAGCAGTTCTTC. Protein sequence: CSARALAGDINEQFF.

This clonotype is deemed medium-sized (0.01 to 0.1%). V gene TRBV28 combines with J gene TRBJ2-7, with no clear D. Deletions cut 5 bases from V and 6 bases from J, with 20 bases between. Germline assignment: CDR1 MDHEN and CDR2 SYDVKM. This CDR3 spans 15 amino acids. In nucleotides, the CDR3 is TGTGCCAGCAGTCCACTACCGCGGCCCTGGAGCGAGCAGTACTTC. Its protein product is CASSPLPRPWSEQYF. Using reference TRBV28 and TRBJ2-7 for the parts outside the CDR3, the full variable domain is DVKVTQSSRYLVKRTGEKVFLECVQDMDHENMFWYRQDPGLGLRLIYFSYDVKMKEKGDIPEGYSVSREKKERFSLILESASTNQTSMYLCASSPLPRPWSEQYFGPGTRLTVT.

This clonotype was seen repeatedly, ten times or more. The chain joins TRBV5-1 to TRBJ1-1; D is ambiguous. The CDR3 runs to 13 residues. Per the germline V gene, CDR1 is SGHRS and CDR2 is YFSETQ. The V and J ends lost 0 bases and 4 bases respectively, with 7 bases between them. The CDR3 protein is CASSLDGSTEAFF. The DNA of the CDR3 is TGCGCCAGCAGCTTGGATGGGAGCACTGAAGCTTTCTTT.

This clonotype was seen a few times. The chain carries TRBV7-2 and TRBJ1-5; D unclear. Germline loops: CDR1 SGHTA, CDR2 FQGNSA. The CDR3 is 16 amino acids. Trimming cost V 5 bases and J 1 base, with 15 bases left between them. The chain's CDR3 is CASSPREAGSNQPQHF. The CDR3 nucleotides are TGTGCCAGCAGCCCTAGGGAGGCCGGGAGCAATCAGCCCCAGCATTTT.